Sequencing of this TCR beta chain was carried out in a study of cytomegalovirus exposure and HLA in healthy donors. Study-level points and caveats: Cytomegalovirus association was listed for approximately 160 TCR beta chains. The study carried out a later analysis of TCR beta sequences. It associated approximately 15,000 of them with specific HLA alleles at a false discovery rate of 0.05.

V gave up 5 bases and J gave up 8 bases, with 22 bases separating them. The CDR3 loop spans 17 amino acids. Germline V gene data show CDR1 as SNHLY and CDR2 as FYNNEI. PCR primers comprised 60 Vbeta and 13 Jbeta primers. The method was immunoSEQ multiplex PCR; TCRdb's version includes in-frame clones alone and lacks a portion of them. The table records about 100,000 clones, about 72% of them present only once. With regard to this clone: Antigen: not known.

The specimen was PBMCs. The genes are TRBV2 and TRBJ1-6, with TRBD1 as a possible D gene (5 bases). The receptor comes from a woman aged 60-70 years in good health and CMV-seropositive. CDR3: CASSFTRIQGVDSPLHF. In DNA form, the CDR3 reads TGTGCCAGCAGTTTCACCAGAATCCAGGGTGTGGATTCACCCCTCCACTTT.